The T cell receptor (beta chain) under discussion was sequenced for a study of shared clonotypes between healthy human individuals. Libraries were prepared by immunoSEQ multiplex PCR; TCRdb keeps only in-frame clonotypes and omits some of them. The sample carries about half a million clones, 70% to 80% recorded once. The source of this sequence is a woman in her thirties or forties in good health. Some clones in this sample may be carry-over from other donors' samples. Sequences were obtained from PBMCs.

The CDR3 here is CASSESTNFNEQFF. The CDR3 coding sequence is TGCGCCAGCAGTGAGTCTACTAATTTCAATGAGCAGTTCTTC. This chain uses TRBV10-2 with TRBJ2-1, with D hard to call. The V gene's germline CDR1 is WSHSY and CDR2 SAAADI. The CDR3 runs 14 residues. V lost 0 bases, J lost 6 bases, and 9 bases lay in between.